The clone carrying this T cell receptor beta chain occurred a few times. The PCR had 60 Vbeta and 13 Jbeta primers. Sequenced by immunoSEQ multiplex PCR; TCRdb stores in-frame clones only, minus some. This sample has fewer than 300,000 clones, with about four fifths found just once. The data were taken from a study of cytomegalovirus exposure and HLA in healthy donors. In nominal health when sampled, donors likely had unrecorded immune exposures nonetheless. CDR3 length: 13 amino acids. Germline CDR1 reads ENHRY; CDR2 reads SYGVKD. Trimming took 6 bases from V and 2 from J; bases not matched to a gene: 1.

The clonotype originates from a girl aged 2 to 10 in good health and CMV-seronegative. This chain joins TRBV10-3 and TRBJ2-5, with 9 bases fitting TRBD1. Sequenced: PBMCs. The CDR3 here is CAIRGQGQETQYF. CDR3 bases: TGTGCCATCAGAGGACAGGGGCAAGAGACCCAGTACTTC.